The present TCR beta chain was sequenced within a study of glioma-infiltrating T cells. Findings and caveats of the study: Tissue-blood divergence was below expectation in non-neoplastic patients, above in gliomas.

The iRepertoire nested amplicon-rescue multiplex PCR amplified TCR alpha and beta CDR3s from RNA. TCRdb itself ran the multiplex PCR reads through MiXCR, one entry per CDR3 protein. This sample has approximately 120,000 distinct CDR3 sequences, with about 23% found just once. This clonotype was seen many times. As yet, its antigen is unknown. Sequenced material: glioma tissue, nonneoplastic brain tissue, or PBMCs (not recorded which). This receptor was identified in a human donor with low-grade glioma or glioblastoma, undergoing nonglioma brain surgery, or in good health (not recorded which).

CDR3 nucleotides: TGCGCCAGCAGCCGACCGGGACAGGGGGTCTATGGCTACACCTTC. Translated, it gives CASSRPGQGVYGYTF. The rearrangement uses TRBV4-1 and TRBJ1-2, with 11 bases lining up with TRBD1. The V segment lost 4 bases and the J segment 4 bases; nucleotides outside the gene matches: 5. CDR1 and CDR2 from the germline V gene are MGHRA and YSYEKL. The CDR3 is 15 amino acids.